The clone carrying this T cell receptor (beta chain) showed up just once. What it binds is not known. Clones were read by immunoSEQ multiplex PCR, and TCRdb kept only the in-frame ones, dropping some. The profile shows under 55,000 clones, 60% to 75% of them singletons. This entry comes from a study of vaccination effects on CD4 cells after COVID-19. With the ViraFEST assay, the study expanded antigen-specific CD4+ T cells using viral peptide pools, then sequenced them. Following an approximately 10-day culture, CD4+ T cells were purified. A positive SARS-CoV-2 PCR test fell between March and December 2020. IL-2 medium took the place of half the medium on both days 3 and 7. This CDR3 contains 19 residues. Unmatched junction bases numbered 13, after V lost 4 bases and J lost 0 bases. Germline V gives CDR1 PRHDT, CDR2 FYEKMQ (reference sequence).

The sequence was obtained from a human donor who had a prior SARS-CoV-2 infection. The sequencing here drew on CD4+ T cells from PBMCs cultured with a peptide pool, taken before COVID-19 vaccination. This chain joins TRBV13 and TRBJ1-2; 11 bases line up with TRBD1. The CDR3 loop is CASSSFGTGGFRSNYGYTF. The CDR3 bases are TGTGCCAGCAGCTCCTTCGGGACAGGGGGTTTTCGTTCTAACTATGGCTACACCTTC.